This T cell receptor (beta chain) was captured by sequencing in a study of spatial heterogeneity in lung cancer. Findings and limits, study-wide: Follow-up blood showed ubiquitous expanded tumor TCRs less than blood at resection did.

To note about this clonotype: The antigen is undetermined.

As to time point: sample taken at primary tumor resection. Without sorting, whole RNA was sequenced from tumor, nontumor lung or frozen PBMC. 55 to 80 TRACERx patients with early, untreated non-small cell lung cancer donated samples. Every TCR cDNA molecule bore a unique molecular identifier. TCRdb recomputed calls from the 5' RACE reads with MiXCR, one row per CDR3 protein. The profile shows about 50,000 distinct CDR3 sequences, 6% to 9.5% of them singletons. This material consisted of PBMCs, taken at surgery. This TCR was sampled from a female donor with early-stage non-small cell lung cancer.

DNA of the CDR3: TGTGCCAGCAGCCAAAACAGGGTCGGGGTAGGCACTGAAGCTTTCTTT. Protein sequence: CASSQNRVGVGTEAFF. V gene TRBV27 combines with J gene TRBJ1-1; TRBD1 is a possible D gene (6 bases). The CDR3 spans 16 residues. V lost 6 bases and J lost 4, with 21 bases in between. The germline CDR1 and CDR2 sequences are MNHEY and SMNVEV (reference sequence).